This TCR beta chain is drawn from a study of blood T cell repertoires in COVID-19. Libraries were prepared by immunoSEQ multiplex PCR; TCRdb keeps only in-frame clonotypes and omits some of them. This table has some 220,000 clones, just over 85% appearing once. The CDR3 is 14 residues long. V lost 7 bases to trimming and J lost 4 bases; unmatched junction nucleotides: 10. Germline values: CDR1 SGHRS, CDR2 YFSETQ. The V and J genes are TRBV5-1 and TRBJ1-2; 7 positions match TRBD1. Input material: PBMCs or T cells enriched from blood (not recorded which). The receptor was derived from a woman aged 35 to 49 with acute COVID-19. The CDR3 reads CASGPLWTGYGYTF. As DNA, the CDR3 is TGCGCCAGCGGACCCCTATGGACAGGCTATGGCTACACCTTC.